This TCR beta chain derives from a study of cytomegalovirus exposure and HLA in healthy donors. Study-wide findings and caveats: It was reported that the classifier diagnosed cytomegalovirus status with high specificity and sensitivity in both the original and validation cohorts. For most TCR sequences rarity was the rule, although some public TCRs occurred in many donors. The study listed roughly 160 cytomegalovirus-associated TCR beta chains.

Only in-frame clones appear in the TCRdb table, and some are missing; sequencing was by immunoSEQ multiplex PCR. This table holds a few hundred thousand clones, roughly 88% found once. This clone occurred once. Its antigen remains unidentified. The sequencing sample was made of PBMCs. The source of this sequence is a woman between 18 and 30 years old in good health and CMV-seronegative.

The CDR3 DNA is TGTGCCAGCAGCCCGGGACAGGGAGACTACGAGCAGTACTTC. Its translation: CASSPGQGDYEQYF. The V and J genes are TRBV9 and TRBJ2-7; 9 positions agree with TRBD1. Germline CDR1 reads SGDLS; CDR2 reads YYNGEE. V lost 4 bases and J lost 3; bases outside the gene matches: 5. This CDR3 comprises 14 residues.